This entry lists 13 T cell receptor beta chains sequenced from one sample in a study of blood T cell repertoires in COVID-19. Measured with immunoSEQ multiplex PCR; TCRdb has only the in-frame clones, and not every one. Among fewer than 650,000 clones listed, less than 90% were seen once. The sequenced sample was peripheral blood. The receptors originated from a woman between 45 and 60 years old with COVID-19, enrolled during active disease.

The chain couples TRBV30 to TRBJ1-2; 9 nucleotides match TRBD1. This CDR3 region has 14 residues. The junction had 4 bases not matched to a gene; V was cut back by 2 bases and J by 3 bases. Germline-derived CDR1 and CDR2 are GTSNPN and SVGIG (reference sequence). CDR3 DNA sequence: TGTGCCTGGAGTAGAACAGGGGGCGACTATGGCTACACCTTC. It translates to CAWSRTGGDYGYTF.

The V call is TRBV5-6, the J call TRBJ2-2; D remains ambiguous. The CDR3 runs 16 residues. The germline V gene encodes CDR1 SGHDT and CDR2 YYEEEE. V dropped 4 bases and J dropped 0 bases, with 13 bases sitting between them. In nucleotides, the CDR3 is TGTGCCAGCAGCCCCGTCTGGCAGACGAACACCGGGGAGCTGTTTTTT. As protein: CASSPVWQTNTGELFF.

The rearrangement joins TRBV6-5 to TRBJ1-1, with a weak D call TRBD1 (5 bases). The germline gives CDR1 MNHEY, CDR2 SVGAGI. The CDR3 is 13 residues long. V was shortened by 0 bases and J by 8 bases, with 10 bases between the two germline ends. CDR3 DNA: TGTGCCAGCAGTTACTCTTTAGACAGAGAAGCTTTCTTT. It codes for CASSYSLDREAFF.

The gene calls are TRBV3-1 (or the pseudogene TRBV3-2) and TRBJ1-1; 7 bases align to TRBD1. The germline gives CDR1 LGHDT, CDR2 YNNKEL (reference sequence). The CDR3 spans 14 residues. V trimming: 8 bases; J trimming: 1 base; junction bases outside the gene matches: 7. DNA for the CDR3: TGTGCCAGCGACTCAGGGGGGACGAACACTGAAGCTTTCTTT. Its translation: CASDSGGTNTEAFF.

The rearrangement links TRBV4-1 to TRBJ1-2; 7 bases agree with TRBD1. CDR3 length equals 14 residues. CDR1 is MGHRA and CDR2 is YSYEKL in the germline V gene. The V gene end was trimmed by 4 bases and the J gene end by 1 base; junction bases not matched to a gene: 3. CDR3 DNA: TGCGCCAGCAGCCCAAACAGGGGTAACTATGGCTACACCTTC. Translated, it gives CASSPNRGNYGYTF.

The CDR3 bases are TGTGCCAGTAGTGTTGGGCAGGGACAGGGGAATGAAAAACTGTTTTTT. This gives the protein CASSVGQGQGNEKLFF. The genes are TRBV19 and TRBJ1-4; 10 positions match TRBD1. The CDR3 has 16 amino acids. Germline CDR1 and CDR2: LNHDA and SQIVND (reference sequence). V lost 5 bases and J lost 5; bases outside the gene matches: 8.

In its sample, this clone was seen once. CDR3 nucleotide sequence: TGTGCCAGCAGCCGTAGCGGGGGGGGATACGAGCAGTACTTC. Residues: CASSRSGGGYEQYF. This rearrangement joins TRBV7-8 to TRBJ2-7; 11 bases are shared with TRBD2. The length of the CDR3 is 14 residues. The V gene's germline CDR1 is SGHVS and CDR2 FQNEAQ. V dropped 5 bases and J dropped 4; count of bases not matched to a gene: 4.

A single count supports this clone. The V call is TRBV29-1, the J call TRBJ2-1; maybe TRBD2 (5 bases). Trimming shortened V by 8 bases and J by 4 bases, and 15 bases separated the two germline ends. Germline CDR1 reads SQVTM; CDR2 reads ANQGSEA. The CDR3 is 13 residues long. CDR3 sequence (DNA): TGCAGCTCGCGGGCTGCGGCGTACAATGAGCAGTTCTTC. Protein product: CSSRAAAYNEQFF.

V and J are TRBV6-5 and TRBJ1-6, with D unresolved. The CDR3 has 15 amino acids. The V end was cut by 8 bases, the J end by 0 bases, with 11 bases between. Germline CDR1 reads MNHEY; CDR2 reads SVGAGI. CDR3 sequence (DNA): TGTGCCAGCCTCCCGATGAGCTCCTATAATTCACCCCTCCACTTT. Translated: CASLPMSSYNSPLHF.

The chain couples TRBV20-1 to TRBJ2-3, with 8 bases lining up with TRBD1. The junction had 5 bases not matched to a gene; V was cut back by 3 bases and J by 3 bases. CDR1 is DFQATT, CDR2 SNEGSKA, per germline (reference sequence). This CDR3 has 14 amino acids. CDR3 nucleotide sequence: TGCAGTGCTAGTGGGCAGGGGGCAACAGATACGCAGTATTTT. It encodes CSASGQGATDTQYF.

V is TRBV28 and J is TRBJ1-5, with TRBD1 matching 8 bases. V lost 5 bases to trimming and J lost 9 bases; unmatched junction nucleotides: 9. This CDR3 comprises 14 residues. Germline V gene sequence: CDR1 MDHEN, CDR2 SYDVKM. The DNA for the CDR3 is TGTGCCAGCAGTCCGGGGACAGGCTTTCGGCCCCAGCATTTT. It translates to CASSPGTGFRPQHF.

This clone was observed once. This chain connects TRBV6-5 to TRBJ2-7; D perhaps matches TRBD1 (5 bases). The CDR3 spans 14 residues. Germline V gene data show CDR1 as MNHEY and CDR2 as SVGAGI. V was pared by 7 bases and J by 4 bases, with 17 bases between. CDR3 loop: CASTLPETVYEQYF. The CDR3 DNA follows: TGTGCCAGCACCCTTCCAGAGACAGTATACGAGCAGTACTTC.

The rearrangement joins TRBV3-1 (or the pseudogene TRBV3-2) to TRBJ1-2, with 7 bases identical to TRBD1. Unmatched junction bases numbered 6, after V lost 4 bases and J lost 7 bases. The germline CDR1 and CDR2 sequences are LGHDT and YNNKEL (reference sequence). The CDR3 is 13 amino acids. The CDR3 here is CASSPAGGGGYTF. The CDR3, as DNA: TGTGCCAGCAGCCCCGCAGGGGGTGGTGGCTACACCTTC.